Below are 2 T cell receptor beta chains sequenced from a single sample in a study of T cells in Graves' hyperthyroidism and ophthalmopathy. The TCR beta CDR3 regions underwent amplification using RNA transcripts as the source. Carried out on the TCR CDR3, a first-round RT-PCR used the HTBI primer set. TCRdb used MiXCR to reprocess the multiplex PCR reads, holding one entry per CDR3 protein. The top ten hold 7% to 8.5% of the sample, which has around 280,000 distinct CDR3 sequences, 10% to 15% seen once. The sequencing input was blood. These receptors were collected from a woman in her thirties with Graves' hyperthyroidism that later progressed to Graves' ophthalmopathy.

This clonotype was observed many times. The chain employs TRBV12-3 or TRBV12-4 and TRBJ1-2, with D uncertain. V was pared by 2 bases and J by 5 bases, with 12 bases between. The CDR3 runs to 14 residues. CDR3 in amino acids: CASSLHSQTYGYTF. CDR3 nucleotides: TGTGCCAGCAGTTTACATTCGCAAACATATGGCTACACCTTC.

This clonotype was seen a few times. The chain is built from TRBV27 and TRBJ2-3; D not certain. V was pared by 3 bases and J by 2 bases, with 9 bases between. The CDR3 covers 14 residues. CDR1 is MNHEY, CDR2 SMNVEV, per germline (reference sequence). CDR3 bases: TGTGCCAGCAGTTTCTTCTCGAACACAGATACGCAGTATTTT. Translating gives CASSFFSNTDTQYF.